These 16 T cell receptor beta chains share one sample of origin, sequenced in a study of spatial heterogeneity in lung cancer. TCRdb re-called the 5' RACE reads through MiXCR, storing one row per CDR3 protein. The sample lists about 11,000 distinct CDR3 sequences, more than 4% occurring once. No antigen is known for these receptors. Findings and caveats of the study: Counts that tracked tumor mutation counts were those of expanded intratumoral alpha and beta TCRs.

The sample's time point: sample taken at primary tumor resection. The input for sequencing was lung tumor tissue, taken at surgery. All receptors come from a male donor with early-stage non-small cell lung cancer.

This clonotype appeared many times. The library was designed around alpha chains, so this beta chain is a stray read whose abundance carries little weight. The chain carries TRBV29-1 and TRBJ2-5; possible D gene TRBD1, 6 bases. Germline lookup yields CDR1 SQVTM and CDR2 ANQGSEA. This CDR3 has 11 residues. V dropped 4 bases and J dropped 5 bases, with 8 bases sitting between them. The CDR3 sequence is CSVAGVETQYF. CDR3 nucleotides: TGCAGCGTTGCAGGGGTGGAGACCCAGTACTTC.

This clonotype is medium-sized. This beta chain turned up in a library designed for alpha chains; as an off-target read, its abundance says little. This chain joins TRBV7-9 and TRBJ1-2; the D gene is possibly TRBD1 (5 bases). The CDR3 length is 17 residues. V shed 5 bases and J shed 5 bases, with 24 bases lying between them. Germline V gene sequence: CDR1 SEHNR, CDR2 FQNEAQ (reference sequence). CDR3 residues: CASSPKNPGRGRYGYTF. The CDR3 bases are TGTGCCAGCAGCCCCAAAAATCCGGGGAGGGGACGATATGGCTACACCTTC. The full variable domain, rest sourced from reference TRBV7-9 and TRBJ1-2, is DTGVSQNPRHKITKRGQNVTFRCDPISEHNRLYWYRQTLGQGPEFLTYFQNEAQLEKSRLLSDRFSAERPKGSFSTLEIQRTEQGDSAMYLCASSPKNPGRGRYGYTFGSGTRLTVV.

This clonotype was found many times. The library was built for alpha chains, so this beta chain is an off-target read and its size means little. The rearrangement uses TRBV20-1 and TRBJ2-3; D is perhaps TRBD2 (6 bases). There are 13 residues in the CDR3. The V end lost 1 base, the J end lost 4 bases, and 9 bases lay between the germline ends. Germline assignment: CDR1 DFQATT and CDR2 SNEGSKA (reference sequence). CDR3: CSARGAGSDTQYF. CDR3 in DNA: TGCAGTGCTAGAGGTGCGGGGTCAGATACGCAGTATTTT.

There are many counts of this clonotype. Since it is a stray read in a library aimed at alpha chains, this beta chain has a size that is not meaningful. This rearrangement joins TRBV4-3 to TRBJ1-6; D possibly corresponds to TRBD1 (6 bases). This CDR3 region has 14 residues. V lost 4 bases to trimming and J lost 6 bases, with 10 bases between them. In germline, CDR1 is LGHNA, CDR2 YSLEER. CDR3 DNA: TGCGCCAGCAGCCGTCGGGGGCTTAATTCACCCCTCCACTTT. Amino acid sequence: CASSRRGLNSPLHF.

This clonotype was seen a handful of times. This beta chain is a stray read from a library made for alpha chains; its abundance is not meaningful. This chain joins TRBV7-6 and TRBJ2-7, with 8 positions matching TRBD1. The V and J ends lost 2 bases and 1 base, in that order; junction bases with no gene match: 4. CDR1 SGHVS and CDR2 FNYEAQ come from the germline V gene. This CDR3 is 15 amino acids long. CDR3: CASSLYDRGSYEQYF. Here the CDR3 DNA reads TGTGCCAGCAGCTTATACGACAGGGGATCCTACGAGCAGTACTTC.

This clonotype has a count of ten or more. As an off-target read in a library built for alpha chains, this beta chain has a frequency of little significance. V gene TRBV29-1 combines with J gene TRBJ2-2, with D tentatively TRBD2 (6 bases). The CDR3 totals 11 residues. The V gene lost 7 bases and the J gene lost 7 bases, with 10 bases spanning the gap. From germline, CDR1 is SQVTM and CDR2 ANQGSEA. As DNA, the CDR3 is TGCAGCGGGCGGGACGGCGGGGAGCTGTTTTTT. Protein sequence: CSGRDGGELFF.

There are many counts of this clonotype. This beta chain is off target for a library built for alpha chains, so its abundance means little. V and J are TRBV6-1 and TRBJ2-1; TRBD2 agrees at 11 bases. The CDR3 is made up of 14 amino acids. Germline CDR1 and CDR2: MNHNS and SASEGT. Trimming took 0 bases from V and 13 from J; bases not matched to a gene: 5. CDR3 in amino acids: CASSEARTSGRQFF. In DNA form, the CDR3 reads TGTGCCAGCAGTGAAGCTCGTACTAGCGGGAGACAGTTCTTC.

This clonotype is categorized as medium-sized. Being off target in a library aimed at alpha chains, this beta chain has a size of little meaning. The chain combines TRBV6-2 or TRBV6-3 with TRBJ1-5, with D maybe TRBD1 (6 bases). In germline, CDR1 is MNHEY, CDR2 SVGEGT. The germline V and J ends were trimmed by 6 bases and 3 bases, with 12 bases remaining between them. This CDR3 is 14 amino acids long. CDR3 amino acids: CASRPGVYNQPQHF. In DNA form, the CDR3 reads TGTGCCAGCAGGCCAGGGGTATACAATCAGCCCCAGCATTTT.

This clonotype has a count of ten or more. The library was built for alpha chains, so this beta chain is an off-target read and its size means little. This rearrangement joins TRBV5-1 to TRBJ1-6; D is unresolved. Trimming removed 7 bases from V and 5 bases from J, with 13 bases in between. The CDR3 has 14 residues. Germline-derived CDR1 and CDR2 are SGHRS and YFSETQ. CDR3 bases: TGCGCCAGCGCCCCGACGGGAAATAATTCACCCCTCCACTTT. Its protein product is CASAPTGNNSPLHF.

This clonotype was picked up many times. Being off target in a library aimed at alpha chains, this beta chain has a size of little meaning. V and J are TRBV20-1 and TRBJ2-1, with 10 nucleotides matching TRBD1. Germline assignment: CDR1 DFQATT and CDR2 SNEGSKA (reference sequence). V lost 6 bases to trimming and J lost 0 bases; unmatched junction nucleotides: 8. The CDR3 consists of 16 residues. DNA for the CDR3: TGCAGTGCCAGGGACAGGGGAATAGACTCCTACAATGAGCAGTTCTTC. This gives the protein CSARDRGIDSYNEQFF.

A few counts support this clonotype. Found in a library prepared for alpha chains, this beta chain is an off-target read, and its abundance has little meaning. The chain recombines TRBV4-3 with TRBJ2-2; D perhaps matches TRBD1 (5 bases). V lost 4 bases and J lost 4, with 22 bases in between. The CDR3 loop spans 18 amino acids. CDR1 is LGHNA, CDR2 YSLEER, per germline. For the CDR3, the DNA is TGCGCCAGCAGCCGCCACTTTACCGGCGCAGGGCTCACCGGGGAGCTGTTTTTT. It translates to CASSRHFTGAGLTGELFF.

This clonotype was picked up many times. This beta chain appears as a stray read in a library generated for alpha chains; its size is not informative. The chain uses TRBV7-2 and TRBJ2-7, with D maybe TRBD1 (6 bases). The CDR3 is made up of 12 amino acids. The germline V gene encodes CDR1 SGHTA and CDR2 FQGNSA. V dropped 5 bases and J dropped 2 bases, with 7 bases sitting between them. CDR3 region: CASSRDTYEQYF. Written as DNA, the CDR3 is TGTGCCAGCAGCCGGGACACCTACGAGCAGTACTTC.

There are many counts of this clonotype. This beta chain is a stray read from a library made for alpha chains; its abundance is not meaningful. The V call is TRBV20-1, the J call TRBJ1-4, with D perhaps matching TRBD1 (6 bases). The germline CDR1 and CDR2 sequences are DFQATT and SNEGSKA (reference sequence). This CDR3 contains 14 residues. The V end was cut by 1 base, the J end by 8 bases, with 14 bases between. The CDR3, as DNA: TGCAGTGCTAGAGGGGACATCCTGGCCGAAAAACTGTTTTTT. Translating it yields CSARGDILAEKLFF.

This clonotype was observed many times. The library was designed around alpha chains, so this beta chain is a stray read whose abundance carries little weight. The chain combines TRBV30 with TRBJ2-3; TRBD2 matches at 7 bases. The CDR3 spans 14 residues. V shed 2 bases, J shed 3 bases, and the junction held 5 bases outside the gene matches. The V gene's germline CDR1 is GTSNPN and CDR2 SVGIG (reference sequence). The CDR3 DNA follows: TGTGCCTGGAGTCGGGGCGGGAGAACAGATACGCAGTATTTT. It yields the protein CAWSRGGRTDTQYF.

This clonotype was detected ten times or more. This beta chain represents an off-target read in a library built for alpha chains; its size is of limited meaning. The chain joins TRBV19 to TRBJ2-2; D call uncertain. The germline V gene has CDR1 LNHDA and CDR2 SQIVND (reference sequence). The CDR3 runs to 14 residues. The ends were cut back, 9 bases at V and 5 bases at J, with 16 bases in the middle. The CDR3 loop reads CASSAGLLTGELFF. The CDR3 region has the DNA TGTGCCAGCTCGGCCGGGTTGTTGACCGGGGAGCTGTTTTTT. The variable domain in full, completed from reference TRBV19 and TRBJ2-2, reads DGGITQSPKYLFRKEGQNVTLSCEQNLNHDAMYWYRQDPGQGLRLIYYSQIVNDFQKGDIAEGYSVSREKKESFPLTVTSAQKNPTAFYLCASSAGLLTGELFFGEGSRLTVL.

This clonotype was seen ten or more times. A junction boundary mismatches the germline segment, possibly from a read error. The library was prepared for alpha chains; this beta chain is a stray read, so its frequency means little. The chain joins TRBV2 to TRBJ1-3, with 7 bases that match TRBD1. Germline V gene data show CDR1 as SNHLY and CDR2 as FYNNEI. The CDR3 sequence is 17 residues long. The CDR3 reads CATGRQGLTPSGNTIHF. The DNA for the CDR3 is TGTGCCACCGGGCGACAGGGTCTCACCCCCTCTGGAAACACCATACATTTT.